A few counts support the clone carrying this T cell receptor beta chain. Its cognate antigen is unknown. This specimen comes from a study of CD8+ T cells in alopecia areata. About the research overall: Treatment of the treated patients consisted of oral tofacitinib, 5 to 10 mg twice daily.

Points from the study as a whole: Many expanded lesional clones persisted during tofacitinib (in both scalp and blood). Across lesional scalp, and particularly alopecia totalis/universalis, clonality surpassed that of normal scalp.

As for treatment: oral pan-JAK inhibitor, 5-10 mg twice daily. Both CD4+ and CD8+ T cells were separated by sorting PBMCs. In each case, RNA was isolated and then reverse transcribed into cDNA as the sequencing template. The data were produced by immunoSEQ multiplex PCR, yet TCRdb's version contains in-frame clones alone and is incomplete. The sample lists around 70,000 clones, roughly 30% seen once, with just under 15% in the top ten. Trimming removed 4 bases from V and 6 bases from J, with 18 bases in between. This CDR3 is built from 15 residues. Germline values: CDR1 SQVTM, CDR2 ANQGSEA. The rearrangement joins TRBV29-1 to TRBJ2-2; D is undetermined. The clonotype originates from a human donor with alopecia areata. The material was CD8+ T cells sorted from blood, obtained at week 4, from a patient treated with tofacitinib. The CDR3 sequence is CSVVFSAEYAGELFF. CDR3 sequence (DNA): TGCAGCGTTGTGTTTTCTGCGGAGTATGCCGGGGAGCTGTTTTTT.